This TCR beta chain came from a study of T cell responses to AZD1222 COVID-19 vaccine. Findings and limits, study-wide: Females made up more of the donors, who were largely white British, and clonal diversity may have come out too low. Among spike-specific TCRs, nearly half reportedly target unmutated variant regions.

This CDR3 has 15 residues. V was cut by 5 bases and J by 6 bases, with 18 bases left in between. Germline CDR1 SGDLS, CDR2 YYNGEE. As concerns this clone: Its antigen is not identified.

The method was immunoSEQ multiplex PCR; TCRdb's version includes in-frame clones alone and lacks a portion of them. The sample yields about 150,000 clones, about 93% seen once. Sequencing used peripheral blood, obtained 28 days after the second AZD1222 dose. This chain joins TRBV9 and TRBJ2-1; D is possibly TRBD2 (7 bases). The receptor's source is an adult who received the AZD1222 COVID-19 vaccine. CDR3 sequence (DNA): TGTGCCAGCAGTCCCTGGGGGGGGCCCGGCAATGAGCAGTTCTTC. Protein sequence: CASSPWGGPGNEQFF.